This T cell receptor (beta chain) was sequenced during a study of T cell responses to AZD1222 COVID-19 vaccine. CDR1 and CDR2 from the germline V gene are GTSNPN and SVGIG (reference sequence). CDR3 length: 11 amino acids. Germline trimming cut 0 bases from V and 15 bases from J; bases unmatched to any gene: 2. Concerning this clone: What it binds is unknown.

Points from the study as a whole: Clonal diversity may have been underestimated in mostly white British donors. Across the whole spike, CD4 TCRs peaked at regions 160-218 and 743-854. Receipt of two AZD1222 doses was followed by a rise in Spike-specific TCR breadth and depth. Only a handful of AZD1222 recipients, about six in all, had baseline seropositivity.

Libraries were prepared by immunoSEQ multiplex PCR; TCRdb keeps only in-frame clonotypes and omits some of them. The table records over 110,000 clones, 92% of them present only once. The genes are TRBV30 and TRBJ2-1; TRBD1 agrees at 10 bases. The source is an adult who received the AZD1222 COVID-19 vaccine. Sequencing used peripheral blood, obtained 28 days after the second AZD1222 dose. The CDR3 DNA sequence: TGTGCCTGGAGTGTAGGGGACAGGGGGTTCTTC. This sequence encodes CAWSVGDRGFF.